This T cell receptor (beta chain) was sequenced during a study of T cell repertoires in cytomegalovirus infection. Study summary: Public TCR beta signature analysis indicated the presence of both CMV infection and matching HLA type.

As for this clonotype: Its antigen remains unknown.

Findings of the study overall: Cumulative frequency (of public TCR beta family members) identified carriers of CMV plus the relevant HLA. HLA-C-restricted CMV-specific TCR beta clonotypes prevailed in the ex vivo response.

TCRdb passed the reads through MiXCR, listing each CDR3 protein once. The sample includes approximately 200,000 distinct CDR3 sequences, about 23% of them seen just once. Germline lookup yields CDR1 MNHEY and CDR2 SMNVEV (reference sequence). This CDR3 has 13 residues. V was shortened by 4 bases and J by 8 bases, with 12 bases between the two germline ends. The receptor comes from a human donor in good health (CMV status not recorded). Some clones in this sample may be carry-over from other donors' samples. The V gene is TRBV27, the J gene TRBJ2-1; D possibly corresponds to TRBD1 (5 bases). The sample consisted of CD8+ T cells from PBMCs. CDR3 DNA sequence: TGTGCCAGCAGTTCAAACCCAGGGTATGAGCAGTTCTTC. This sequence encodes CASSSNPGYEQFF.